The 29 T cell receptor beta chains in this list originate from one sample, sequenced in a study of T-cell memory formation after mild COVID-19. Using its own MiXCR run on the 5' RACE reads, TCRdb lists one record per CDR3 protein. The data contain some 450,000 distinct CDR3 sequences, approximately 20% of them singletons. The sample comprised PBMCs or a T cell subset sorted from them (not recorded which). The receptors come from an adult woman who had mild COVID-19 (a few samples of this study predate the infection). Cell type and time point are not known.

This clonotype was counted at least ten times. The chain couples TRBV20-1 to TRBJ2-4; no reliable D call. This CDR3 spans 14 amino acids. Germline V gives CDR1 DFQATT, CDR2 SNEGSKA (reference sequence). The V gene lost 5 bases and the J gene lost 1 base, with 12 bases spanning the gap. The CDR3 protein is CSASVLRAKNIQYF. The CDR3 DNA reads TGCAGTGCTTCTGTATTACGGGCCAAAAACATTCAGTACTTC.

This clonotype has only one observation. The chain uses TRBV24-1 and TRBJ2-6, with D hard to call. The CDR3 extends over 16 amino acids. Germline assignment: CDR1 KGHDR and CDR2 SFDVKD. Trimming took 2 bases from V and 3 from J, leaving 10 bases between them. CDR3 residues: CATSDSTGNGANVLTF. For the CDR3, the DNA is TGTGCCACCAGTGATTCGACGGGCAATGGGGCCAACGTCCTGACTTTC.

This clonotype was seen only a few times. The CDR3, as DNA: TGCGCCAGCAGCGCCGGGACAGGCGCTAACTATGGCTACACCTTC. It encodes CASSAGTGANYGYTF. This rearrangement joins TRBV5-1 to TRBJ1-2; 8 bases fit TRBD1. The germline CDR1 and CDR2 sequences are SGHRS and YFSETQ. This CDR3 comprises 15 residues. Trimming at V came to 4 bases and at J to 0 bases, leaving 5 bases not matched to a gene.

This clonotype appeared a few times. The chain has TRBV27 and TRBJ1-5; the match to TRBD1 covers 7 bases. Germline V CDR1 and CDR2: MNHEY, SMNVEV (reference sequence). The CDR3 contains 15 residues. V was clipped by 3 bases and J by 0 bases; unmatched bases: 2. The CDR3 loop reads CASSFGTASNQPQHF. In DNA form, the CDR3 reads TGTGCCAGCAGTTTCGGGACAGCTAGCAATCAGCCCCAGCATTTT.

This clonotype has only a few counts. This chain uses TRBV19 with TRBJ2-7; 9 bases line up with TRBD1. This CDR3 contains 14 residues. Per the germline V gene, CDR1 is LNHDA and CDR2 is SQIVND (reference sequence). The ends lost 6 bases at V and 5 bases at J; junction bases unmatched: 8. The CDR3 nucleotides are TGTGCCAGTAGAAAAGACAGGGGGTACGACGAGCAGTACTTC. Its protein is CASRKDRGYDEQYF.

This clonotype occurred a few times. The chain joins TRBV9 to TRBJ1-1; D ambiguous. CDR3 size: 16 residues. Germline V gene lookup returns CDR1 SGDLS and CDR2 YYNGEE. Trimming shortened V by 3 bases and J by 3 bases, and 18 bases separated the two germline ends. CDR3 region: CASSAGAEPFYTEAFF. The DNA for the CDR3 is TGTGCCAGCAGCGCCGGAGCGGAACCCTTTTACACTGAAGCTTTCTTT.

V usage is TRBV5-4 and J usage is TRBJ1-2; D gene uncertain. The germline V gene has CDR1 SGHNT and CDR2 YYREEE (reference sequence). This CDR3 is 15 amino acids long. Trimming stripped 3 bases from V and 3 bases from J, with 15 bases between. The CDR3 reads CASSSDTARYYGYTF. CDR3 DNA: TGTGCCAGCAGCTCTGACACGGCCAGATACTATGGCTACACCTTC.

CDR3 DNA: TGTGCCAGCAGTTTATCCGGGGGAGGGGCCAACGTCCTGACTTTC. Translating it yields CASSLSGGGANVLTF. This chain links TRBV12-3 or TRBV12-4 with TRBJ2-6; D possibly corresponds to TRBD2 (6 bases). The CDR3 loop spans 15 amino acids. Trimming removed 2 bases at V and 4 bases at J, with 9 bases between.

The genes are TRBV7-9 and TRBJ2-3, with D possibly being TRBD1 (5 bases). Trimming took 0 bases from V and 8 from J, leaving 9 bases between them. The length of the CDR3 is 13 residues. The germline gives CDR1 SEHNR, CDR2 FQNEAQ (reference sequence). The CDR3 reads CASSLAGAGTQYF. The CDR3 DNA reads as TGTGCCAGCAGCTTAGCAGGGGCAGGTACGCAGTATTTT. The full variable domain, completed using reference TRBV7-9 and TRBJ2-3, is DTGVSQNPRHKITKRGQNVTFRCDPISEHNRLYWYRQTLGQGPEFLTYFQNEAQLEKSRLLSDRFSAERPKGSFSTLEIQRTEQGDSAMYLCASSLAGAGTQYFGPGTRLTVL.

The V gene is TRBV5-1, the J gene TRBJ2-7; D is unresolved. This CDR3 comprises 15 residues. Germline lookup yields CDR1 SGHRS and CDR2 YFSETQ. Trimming removed 0 bases at V and 0 bases at J, with 10 bases between. Here the CDR3 DNA reads TGCGCCAGCAGCTTGGGTCAGAGGAGCTCCTACGAGCAGTACTTC. This translates into CASSLGQRSSYEQYF.

There are a few counts of this clonotype. V and J are TRBV19 and TRBJ2-2, with D possibly called TRBD1 or TRBD2 (5 bases each). CDR3 length equals 14 residues. The ends were cut back, 10 bases at V and 3 bases at J, with 15 bases in the middle. CDR1 and CDR2 (germline): LNHDA, SQIVND (reference sequence). DNA for the CDR3: TGTGCCACAACCGGGACGGCATACACCGGGGAGCTGTTTTTT. Translating it yields CATTGTAYTGELFF.

This clonotype was counted a few times. V gene TRBV2 combines with J gene TRBJ2-1, with D possibly TRBD2 on 6 matching bases. The V gene lost 6 bases and the J gene lost 10 bases, with 13 bases spanning the gap. The CDR3 has 12 residues. Germline assignment: CDR1 SNHLY and CDR2 FYNNEI. The CDR3 protein is CASRDTGGEQFF. For the CDR3, the DNA is TGTGCCAGCAGGGATACCGGGGGAGAGCAGTTCTTC.

The V call is TRBV5-8, the J call TRBJ2-1; maybe TRBD2 (6 bases). CDR1 SGHTS and CDR2 YDEGEE come from the germline V gene. Trimming removed 7 bases from V and 1 base from J, with 12 bases in between. The CDR3 is 14 amino acids. DNA for the CDR3: TGTGCCAGCGGCGGAGGGAAGTCCTACAATGAGCAGTTCTTC. This translates into CASGGGKSYNEQFF. Drawing the rest from reference TRBV5-8 and TRBJ2-1, the complete variable domain is EAGVTQSPTHLIKTRGQQATLRCSPISGHTSVYWYQQALGLGLQFLLWYDEGEERNRGNFPPRFSGRQFPNYSSELNVNALELEDSALYLCASGGGKSYNEQFFGPGTRLTVL.

This clonotype was seen a handful of times. V usage is TRBV24-1 and J usage is TRBJ2-1; a weak D match, TRBD1 (5 bases). The CDR3 contains 15 residues. Trimming took off 10 bases at V and 0 bases at J, with 15 bases between the two ends. Germline V gives CDR1 KGHDR, CDR2 SFDVKD. The CDR3 coding sequence is TGTGCCACATCAGGACAACCGCGCTCCTACAATGAGCAGTTCTTC. Its protein is CATSGQPRSYNEQFF.

This clonotype was seen only once. V gene TRBV24-1 combines with J gene TRBJ2-5, with TRBD1 matching over 10 bases. The V and J ends lost 1 base and 5 bases, in that order; junction bases with no gene match: 6. Germline V gene lookup returns CDR1 KGHDR and CDR2 SFDVKD. This CDR3 has 16 amino acids. This CDR3 is CATSDFRTGGDETQYF. The CDR3, as DNA: TGTGCCACCAGTGATTTTAGGACAGGGGGTGACGAGACCCAGTACTTC.

With respect to this clonotype: The junction shows a germline mismatch at one end, possibly a read error. The rearrangement joins TRBV11-2 to TRBJ2-3; D might be TRBD1 or TRBD2, each matching 5 bases. The CDR3 has 13 amino acids. The germline CDR1 and CDR2 sequences are SGHAT and FQNNGV. CDR3 bases: TGTGCCACCAGCCCGGGGACGACAGATACGCAGTATTTT. This sequence encodes CATSPGTTDTQYF.

This chain links TRBV12-3 or TRBV12-4 with TRBJ2-1, with TRBD2 matching over 9 bases. V dropped 7 bases and J dropped 8; count of bases not matched to a gene: 12. This CDR3 is built from 15 residues. For the CDR3, the DNA is TGTGCCAGCACCCCTAGCGGGACTCCCAGGGATGAGCAGTTCTTC. It specifies CASTPSGTPRDEQFF.

The V and J genes are TRBV9 and TRBJ2-1, with D possibly being TRBD1 (5 bases). CDR1 SGDLS and CDR2 YYNGEE come from the germline V gene. Between the trimmed V and J ends, which lost 5 bases and 7 bases, there was a span of 10 bases. The CDR3 spans 12 residues. As DNA, the CDR3 is TGTGCCAGCAGTGGTAGGGGAAATGAGCAGTTCTTC. Protein: CASSGRGNEQFF.

J is TRBJ2-3 and V is TRBV9, with TRBD2 identical over 11 bases. Germline assignment: CDR1 SGDLS and CDR2 YYNGEE. The CDR3 runs to 17 residues. The V gene end was trimmed by 3 bases and the J gene end by 6 bases; junction bases not matched to a gene: 12. CDR3 protein: CASSGPLAGDWEDTQYF. CDR3 bases: TGTGCCAGCAGCGGACCACTAGCGGGGGACTGGGAGGATACGCAGTATTTT.

There are a few counts of this clonotype. The V and J genes are TRBV7-3 and TRBJ2-1; 9 bases match TRBD2. The CDR3 is 13 residues long. Germline V CDR1 and CDR2: SGHTA, FQGTGA. With 3 bases clipped from V and 12 bases from J, the junction kept 6 bases outside the gene matches. The CDR3 nucleotides read TGTGCCAGCAGCTTTGAAACTAGCGGGCGGCAGTTCTTC. Amino acid sequence: CASSFETSGRQFF.

This clonotype was picked up many times. The chain employs TRBV29-1 and TRBJ2-1, with 8 bases matching TRBD1. This CDR3 spans 14 amino acids. The V gene end was trimmed by 4 bases and the J gene end by 6 bases; junction bases not matched to a gene: 8. The germline CDR1 and CDR2 sequences are SQVTM and ANQGSEA. CDR3 bases: TGCAGCGTTGTTTCAGGGGGCACCCCCAATGAGCAGTTCTTC. This translates into CSVVSGGTPNEQFF.

The chain combines TRBV4-3 with TRBJ2-7; 8 nucleotides agree with TRBD2. The CDR3 spans 15 residues. V shed 6 bases and J 1 base; nucleotides not matched to a gene: 8. Germline lookup yields CDR1 LGHNA and CDR2 YSLEER. The CDR3 spells CASSPGLAASYEQYF. DNA for the CDR3: TGCGCCAGCAGTCCCGGACTAGCCGCTTCCTACGAGCAGTACTTC.

The V gene is TRBV20-1, the J gene TRBJ2-3; the match to TRBD2 covers 8 bases. Germline CDR1 is DFQATT and CDR2 is SNEGSKA (reference sequence). The CDR3 covers 17 residues. Losses at the gene ends were 0 bases for V and 1 base for J; bases not matched to a gene: 9. The CDR3 sequence: CSARDNGGAGGTDTQYF. CDR3 in DNA: TGCAGTGCTAGAGACAACGGGGGGGCAGGGGGCACAGATACGCAGTATTTT.

This clonotype was seen a few times. The chain couples TRBV4-2 to TRBJ2-5; the D gene is possibly TRBD2 (6 bases). V lost 0 bases, J lost 5 bases, and 16 bases lay in between. The CDR3 runs 16 residues. Germline lookup yields CDR1 LGHNA and CDR2 YNFKEQ. CDR3 in amino acids: CASSQDVTGVGETQYF. CDR3 nucleotides: TGTGCCAGCAGCCAAGATGTCACGGGAGTGGGGGAGACCCAGTACTTC.

The V call is TRBV12-3 or TRBV12-4, the J call TRBJ1-5, with a weak D call TRBD1 (5 bases). With 1 base removed from V and 3 bases from J, the gap between germline ends came to 7 bases. The CDR3 sequence is 14 residues long. The CDR3 region is CASSLEGHNQPQHF. The DNA for the CDR3 is TGTGCCAGCAGTTTAGAGGGGCACAATCAGCCCCAGCATTTT.

This clonotype appeared a few times. This sequence joins TRBV29-1 and TRBJ2-1, with D unresolved. The CDR3 runs 11 residues. Germline CDR1 SQVTM, CDR2 ANQGSEA. The V gene lost 6 bases and the J gene lost 3 bases, with 6 bases spanning the gap. CDR3 sequence: CSVVNYNEQFF. CDR3 bases: TGCAGCGTGGTTAACTACAATGAGCAGTTCTTC.

This clonotype was seen a few times. The chain is built from TRBV12-3 or TRBV12-4 and TRBJ2-5; D is tentatively TRBD1 or TRBD2 (5 bases each). The CDR3 covers 14 residues. The V gene lost 3 bases and the J gene lost 1 base, with 9 bases spanning the gap. CDR3 sequence reads: CASSFPGTQETQYF. In DNA, the CDR3 is TGTGCCAGCAGTTTTCCCGGGACCCAAGAGACCCAGTACTTC.

This clonotype was seen more than once but under ten times. The chain joins TRBV7-3 to TRBJ2-5, with D tentatively TRBD1 (5 bases). With 0 bases removed from V and 4 bases from J, the gap between germline ends came to 6 bases. The length of the CDR3 is 13 residues. In germline, CDR1 is SGHTA, CDR2 FQGTGA. The chain's CDR3 is CASSLTTGETQYF. In DNA form, the CDR3 reads TGTGCCAGCAGCTTAACAACAGGAGAGACCCAGTACTTC.

This clonotype has only one observation. This chain joins TRBV3-1 and TRBJ1-1; the D is unclear. The V end lost 0 bases, the J end lost 6 bases, and 11 bases lay between the germline ends. This CDR3 contains 14 residues. Germline V gene sequence: CDR1 LGHDT, CDR2 YNNKEL (reference sequence). The CDR3: CASSQDYPAAEAFF. The CDR3 DNA follows: TGTGCCAGCAGCCAAGATTACCCGGCAGCTGAAGCTTTCTTT. Complete variable domain (other parts from reference TRBV3-1 and TRBJ1-1): DTAVSQTPKYLVTQMGNDKSIKCEQNLGHDTMYWYKQDSKKFLKIMFSYNNKELIINETVPNRFSPKSPDKAHLNLHINSLELGDSAVYFCASSQDYPAAEAFFGQGTRLTVV.